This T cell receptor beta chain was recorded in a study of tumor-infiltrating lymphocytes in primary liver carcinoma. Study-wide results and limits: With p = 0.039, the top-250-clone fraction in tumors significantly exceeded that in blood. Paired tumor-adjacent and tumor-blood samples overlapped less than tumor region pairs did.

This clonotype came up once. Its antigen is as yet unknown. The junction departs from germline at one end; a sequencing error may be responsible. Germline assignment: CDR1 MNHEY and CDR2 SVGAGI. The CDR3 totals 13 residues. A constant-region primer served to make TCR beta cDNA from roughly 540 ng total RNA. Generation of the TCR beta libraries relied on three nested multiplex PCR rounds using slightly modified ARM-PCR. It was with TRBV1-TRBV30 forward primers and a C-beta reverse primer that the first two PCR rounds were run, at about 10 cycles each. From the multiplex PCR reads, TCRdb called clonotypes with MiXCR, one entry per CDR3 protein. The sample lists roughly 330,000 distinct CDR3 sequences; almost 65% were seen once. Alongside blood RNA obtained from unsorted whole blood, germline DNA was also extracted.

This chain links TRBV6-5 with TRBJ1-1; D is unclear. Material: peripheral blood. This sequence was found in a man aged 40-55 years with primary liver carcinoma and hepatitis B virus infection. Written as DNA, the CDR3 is TGTGCCAGCGGTTACTACAGCAACACTGAAGCTTTCTTT. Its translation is CASGYYSNTEAFF.